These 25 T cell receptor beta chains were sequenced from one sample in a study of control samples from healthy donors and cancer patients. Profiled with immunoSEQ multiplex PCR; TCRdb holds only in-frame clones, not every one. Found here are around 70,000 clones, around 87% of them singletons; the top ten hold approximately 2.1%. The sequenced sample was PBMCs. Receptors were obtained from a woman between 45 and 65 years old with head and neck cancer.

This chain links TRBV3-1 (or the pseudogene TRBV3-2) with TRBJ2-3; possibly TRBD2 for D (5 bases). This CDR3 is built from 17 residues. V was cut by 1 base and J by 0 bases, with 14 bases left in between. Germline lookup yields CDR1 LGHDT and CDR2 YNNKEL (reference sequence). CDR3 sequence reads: CASSQGNPSRSTDTQYF. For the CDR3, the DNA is TGTGCCAGCAGCCAAGGAAACCCTAGCCGAAGCACAGATACGCAGTATTTT.

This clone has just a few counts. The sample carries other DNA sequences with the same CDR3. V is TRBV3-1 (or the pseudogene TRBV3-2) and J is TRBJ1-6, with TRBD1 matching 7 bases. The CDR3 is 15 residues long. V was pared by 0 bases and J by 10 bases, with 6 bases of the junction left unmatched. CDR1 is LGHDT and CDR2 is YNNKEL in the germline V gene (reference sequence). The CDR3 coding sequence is TGTGCCAGCAGCCAAGATGGACAAGGGGGCTCACCCCTCCACTTT. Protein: CASSQDGQGGSPLHF.

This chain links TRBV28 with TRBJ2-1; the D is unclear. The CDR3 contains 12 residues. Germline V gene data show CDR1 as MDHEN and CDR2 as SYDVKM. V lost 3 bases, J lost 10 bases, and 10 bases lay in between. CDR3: CASSLNRQEQFF. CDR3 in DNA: TGTGCCAGCAGTTTGAACAGACAAGAGCAGTTCTTC.

The CDR3 DNA reads as TGTGCCAGCAGTTTAGGAGGGGGCAGGAATCAGCCCCAGCATTTT. Residues: CASSLGGGRNQPQHF. The chain links TRBV27 to TRBJ1-5, with TRBD1 identical over 7 bases. Germline CDR1 MNHEY, CDR2 SMNVEV (reference sequence). There are 15 residues in the CDR3. Trimming took 2 bases from V and 4 from J; bases not matched to a gene: 5.

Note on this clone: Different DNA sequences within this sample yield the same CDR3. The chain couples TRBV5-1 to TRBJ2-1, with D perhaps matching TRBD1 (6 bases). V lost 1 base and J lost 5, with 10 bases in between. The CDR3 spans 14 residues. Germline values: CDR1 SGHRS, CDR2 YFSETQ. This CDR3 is CASSLSGANNEQFF. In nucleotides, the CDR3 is TGCGCCAGCAGCTTGTCAGGGGCCAACAATGAGCAGTTCTTC.

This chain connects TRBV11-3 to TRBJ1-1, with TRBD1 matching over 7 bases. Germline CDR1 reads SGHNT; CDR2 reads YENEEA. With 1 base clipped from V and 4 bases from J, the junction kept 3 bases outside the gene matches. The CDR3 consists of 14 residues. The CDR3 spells CASSLGQGSTEAFF. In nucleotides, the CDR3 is TGTGCCAGCAGCTTAGGACAGGGAAGCACTGAAGCTTTCTTT.

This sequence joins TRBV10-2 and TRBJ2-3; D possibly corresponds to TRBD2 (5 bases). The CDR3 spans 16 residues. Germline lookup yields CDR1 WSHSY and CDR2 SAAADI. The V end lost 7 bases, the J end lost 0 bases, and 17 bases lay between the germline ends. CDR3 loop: CASTKGLGTSTDTQYF. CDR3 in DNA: TGCGCCAGCACGAAAGGACTCGGAACTAGCACAGATACGCAGTATTTT.

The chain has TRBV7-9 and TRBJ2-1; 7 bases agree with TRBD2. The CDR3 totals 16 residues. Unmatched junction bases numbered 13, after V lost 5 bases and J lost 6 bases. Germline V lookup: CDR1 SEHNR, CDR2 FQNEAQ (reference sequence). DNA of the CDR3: TGTGCCAGCAGCCCTATGGGGGGGACTACAAGCAATGAGCAGTTCTTC. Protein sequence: CASSPMGGTTSNEQFF. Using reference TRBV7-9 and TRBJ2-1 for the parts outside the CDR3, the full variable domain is DTGVSQNPRHKITKRGQNVTFRCDPISEHNRLYWYRQTLGQGPEFLTYFQNEAQLEKSRLLSDRFSAERPKGSFSTLEIQRTEQGDSAMYLCASSPMGGTTSNEQFFGPGTRLTVL.

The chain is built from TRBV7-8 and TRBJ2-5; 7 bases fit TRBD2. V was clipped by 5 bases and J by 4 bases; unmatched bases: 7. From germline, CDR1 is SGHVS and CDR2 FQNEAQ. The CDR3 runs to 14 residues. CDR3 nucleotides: TGTGCCAGCAGCATCTGGGGGAGGGGAGAGACCCAGTACTTC. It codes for CASSIWGRGETQYF.

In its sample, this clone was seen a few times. CDR3 DNA: TGTGCCAGCAGTGAGGGATATTACAATGAGCAGTTCTTC. Protein sequence: CASSEGYYNEQFF. This chain joins TRBV12-3 or TRBV12-4 and TRBJ2-1, with a possible D match to TRBD2 (5 bases). The V gene lost 5 bases and the J gene lost 4 bases, with 9 bases spanning the gap. The CDR3 has 13 residues.

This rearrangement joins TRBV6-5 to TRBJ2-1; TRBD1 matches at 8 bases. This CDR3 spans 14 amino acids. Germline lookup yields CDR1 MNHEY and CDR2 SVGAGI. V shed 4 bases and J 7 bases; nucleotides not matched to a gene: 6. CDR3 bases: TGTGCCAGCAGTTCCCAGGACAGGGCGAATGAGCAGTTCTTC. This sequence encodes CASSSQDRANEQFF.

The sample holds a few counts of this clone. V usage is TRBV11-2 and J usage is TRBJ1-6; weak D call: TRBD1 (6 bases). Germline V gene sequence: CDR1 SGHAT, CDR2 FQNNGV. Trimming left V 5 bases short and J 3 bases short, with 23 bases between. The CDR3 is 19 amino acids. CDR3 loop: CASSLGTPQPKYYNSPLHF. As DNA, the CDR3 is TGTGCCAGCAGCCTCGGGACACCTCAGCCTAAGTACTATAATTCACCCCTCCACTTT.

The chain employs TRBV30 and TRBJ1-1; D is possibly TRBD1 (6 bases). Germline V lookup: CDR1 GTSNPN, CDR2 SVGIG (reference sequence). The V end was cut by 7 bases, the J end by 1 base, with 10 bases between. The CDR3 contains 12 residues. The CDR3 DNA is TGTGCCTACTCGGGACAGAACACTGAAGCTTTCTTT. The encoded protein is CAYSGQNTEAFF.

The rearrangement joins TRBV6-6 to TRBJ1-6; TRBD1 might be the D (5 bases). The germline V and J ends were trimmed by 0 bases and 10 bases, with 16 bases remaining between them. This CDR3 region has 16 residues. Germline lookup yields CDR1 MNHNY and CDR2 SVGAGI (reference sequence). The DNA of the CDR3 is TGTGCCAGCAGTTACTCGGGAAGGTTCCAGGGCTCACCCCTCCACTTT. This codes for CASSYSGRFQGSPLHF.

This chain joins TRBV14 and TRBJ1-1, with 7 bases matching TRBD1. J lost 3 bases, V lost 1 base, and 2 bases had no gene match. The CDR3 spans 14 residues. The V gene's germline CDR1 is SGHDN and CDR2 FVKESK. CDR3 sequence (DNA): TGTGCCAGCAGCCAAGTAGGGGGCTACACTGAAGCTTTCTTT. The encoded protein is CASSQVGGYTEAFF.

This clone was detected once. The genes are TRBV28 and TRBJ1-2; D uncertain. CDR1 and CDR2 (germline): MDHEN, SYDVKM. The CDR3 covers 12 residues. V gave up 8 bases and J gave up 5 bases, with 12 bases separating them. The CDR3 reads CASAPDRYGYTF. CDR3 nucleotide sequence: TGTGCCAGCGCGCCAGACCGTTATGGCTACACCTTC.

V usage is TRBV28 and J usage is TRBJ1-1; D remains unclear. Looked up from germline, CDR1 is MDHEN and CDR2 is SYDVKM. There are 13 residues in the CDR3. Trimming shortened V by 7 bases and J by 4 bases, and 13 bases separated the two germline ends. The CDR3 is CASNPRRGTEAFF. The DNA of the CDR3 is TGTGCCAGCAATCCGCGCCGGGGCACTGAAGCTTTCTTT.

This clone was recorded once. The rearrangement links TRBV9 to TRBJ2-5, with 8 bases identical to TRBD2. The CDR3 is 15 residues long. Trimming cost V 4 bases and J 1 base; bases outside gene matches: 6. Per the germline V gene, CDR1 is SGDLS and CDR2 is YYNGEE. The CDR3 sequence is CASSSLAGPQETQYF. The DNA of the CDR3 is TGTGCCAGCAGCTCCTTAGCGGGGCCCCAAGAGACCCAGTACTTC.

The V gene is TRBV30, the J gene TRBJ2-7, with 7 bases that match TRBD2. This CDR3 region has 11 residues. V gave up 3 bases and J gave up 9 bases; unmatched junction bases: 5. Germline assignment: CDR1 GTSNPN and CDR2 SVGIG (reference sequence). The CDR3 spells CAWSSSGVQYF. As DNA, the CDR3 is TGTGCCTGGAGCTCTAGCGGAGTGCAGTACTTC.

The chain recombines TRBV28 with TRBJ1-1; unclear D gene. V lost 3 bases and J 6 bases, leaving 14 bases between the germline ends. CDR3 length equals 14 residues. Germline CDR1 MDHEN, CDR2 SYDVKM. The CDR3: CASSFSVGSAEAFF. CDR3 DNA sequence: TGTGCCAGCAGTTTTAGTGTCGGGAGCGCTGAAGCTTTCTTT.

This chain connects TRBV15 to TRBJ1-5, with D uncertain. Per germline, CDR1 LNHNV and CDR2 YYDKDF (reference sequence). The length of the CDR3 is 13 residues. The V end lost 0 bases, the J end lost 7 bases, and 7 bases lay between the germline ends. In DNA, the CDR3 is TGTGCCACCAGCAGAGACGGGGTCCAGCCCCAGCATTTT. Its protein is CATSRDGVQPQHF. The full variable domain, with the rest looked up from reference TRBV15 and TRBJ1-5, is DAMVIQNPRYQVTQFGKPVTLSCSQTLNHNVMYWYQQKSSQAPKLLFHYYDKDFNNEADTPDNFQSRRPNTSFCFLDIRSPGLGDTAMYLCATSRDGVQPQHFGDGTRLSIL.

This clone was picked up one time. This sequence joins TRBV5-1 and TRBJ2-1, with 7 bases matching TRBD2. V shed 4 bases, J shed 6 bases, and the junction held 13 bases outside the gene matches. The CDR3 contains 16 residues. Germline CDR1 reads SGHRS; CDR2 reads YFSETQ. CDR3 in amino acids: CASSRVEGGGRNEQFF. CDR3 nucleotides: TGCGCCAGCAGCCGGGTGGAGGGCGGGGGACGCAATGAGCAGTTCTTC. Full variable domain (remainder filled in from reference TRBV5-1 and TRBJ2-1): KAGVTQTPRYLIKTRGQQVTLSCSPISGHRSVSWYQQTPGQGLQFLFEYFSETQRNKGNFPGRFSGRQFSNSRSEMNVSTLELGDSALYLCASSRVEGGGRNEQFFGPGTRLTVL.

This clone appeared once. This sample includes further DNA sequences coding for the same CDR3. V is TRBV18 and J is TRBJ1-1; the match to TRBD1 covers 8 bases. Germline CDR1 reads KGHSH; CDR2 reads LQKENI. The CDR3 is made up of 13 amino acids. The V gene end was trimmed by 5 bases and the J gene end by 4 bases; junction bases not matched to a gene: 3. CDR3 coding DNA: TGTGCCAGCTCATCCGACAGGGGCACTGAAGCTTTCTTT. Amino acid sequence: CASSSDRGTEAFF.

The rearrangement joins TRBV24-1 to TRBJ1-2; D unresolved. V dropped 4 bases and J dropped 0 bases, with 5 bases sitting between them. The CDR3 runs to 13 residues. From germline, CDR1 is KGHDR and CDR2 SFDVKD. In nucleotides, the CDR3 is TGTGCCACCAGTGACCTCGCTAACTATGGCTACACCTTC. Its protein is CATSDLANYGYTF.

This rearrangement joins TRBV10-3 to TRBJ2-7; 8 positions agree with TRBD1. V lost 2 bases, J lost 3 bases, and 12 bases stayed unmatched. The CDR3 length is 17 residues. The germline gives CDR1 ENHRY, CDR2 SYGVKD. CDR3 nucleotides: TGTGCCATCAGTGAGCGGGCGATGAGACAGGGGAACTACGAGCAGTACTTC. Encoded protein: CAISERAMRQGNYEQYF.